The present T cell receptor beta chain was sequenced within a study of shared clonotypes between healthy human individuals. Study-wide points: An anticipated effect of sequencing depth on clonotype sharing among donors was recognized.

Here immunoSEQ multiplex PCR was the method, and the copy in TCRdb shows in-frame clones only, minus some. The sample records 850,000 to 1,100,000 clones, roughly 80% being singletons. From CD4+ cells came CD45RA+ naive and CD45RA-negative memory subsets. Germline V gene data show CDR1 as SNHLY and CDR2 as FYNNEI. The CDR3 contains 12 residues. V gave up 4 bases and J gave up 6 bases, with 8 bases separating them. Remarks on this clone: Its antigen remains unknown.

This clonotype was obtained from a man aged 18 to 30 in good health. Some clones in this sample may be carry-over from other donors' samples. Sequencing was done on a sample of memory CD4+ T cells from PBMCs. As for subset: CD45RA-negative fraction. This chain joins TRBV2 and TRBJ2-3; no definite D call. In DNA, the CDR3 is TGTGCCAGCAGTGCCTTAATGGATACGCAGTATTTT. Its translation is CASSALMDTQYF.